These 17 T cell receptor beta chains originate from one sample sequenced in a study of cytomegalovirus exposure and HLA in healthy donors. It was with 60 Vbeta and 13 Jbeta primers that the PCR ran. Generated by immunoSEQ multiplex PCR, the TCRdb table keeps only in-frame clones and is missing some. The top ten clones hold more than 4% of a sample with 170,000 or so clones, 84% of them seen once. Sequenced sample: PBMCs. These receptor sequences come from a man aged 18 to 29 in good health and CMV-seronegative.

The DNA for the CDR3 is TGTGCCAGCCTTGGCTCCTCTGGGGCCAACGTCCTGACTTTC. Translating it yields CASLGSSGANVLTF. The genes are TRBV28 and TRBJ2-6; D not resolved. The CDR3 extends over 14 amino acids. Germline-derived CDR1 and CDR2 are MDHEN and SYDVKM. The V end lost 8 bases, the J end lost 0 bases, and 8 bases lay between the germline ends.

This chain links TRBV7-9 with TRBJ2-3, with 11 positions matching TRBD2. CDR3 size: 16 residues. CDR1 is SEHNR and CDR2 is FQNEAQ in the germline V gene (reference sequence). Trimming removed 5 bases from V and 2 bases from J; junction bases left unmatched: 6. The CDR3 DNA reads TGTGCCAGCAGCCCCGGGACTAGCGGTCTCACAGATACGCAGTATTTT. It yields the protein CASSPGTSGLTDTQYF.

This sequence joins TRBV29-1 and TRBJ1-2, with D unresolved. Germline V gene data show CDR1 as SQVTM and CDR2 as ANQGSEA. Trimming pared 1 base from V and 0 bases from J, leaving 12 bases between. This CDR3 is built from 15 residues. The CDR3: CSVEARGNANYGYTF. For the CDR3, the DNA is TGCAGCGTTGAAGCGAGAGGGAATGCTAACTATGGCTACACCTTC.

The V gene is TRBV7-8, the J gene TRBJ1-4, with D possibly TRBD1 on 5 matching bases. The germline gives CDR1 SGHVS, CDR2 FQNEAQ. V lost 1 base and J 8 bases, leaving 17 bases between the germline ends. The CDR3 length is 16 residues. CDR3 in DNA: TGTGCCAGCAGCTTAGGGGACTCCTTCATCTACGAAAAACTGTTTTTT. Its protein is CASSLGDSFIYEKLFF.

Remarks on this clone: The same CDR3 can be traced to other DNA sequences in this sample. The rearrangement joins TRBV7-9 to TRBJ2-5; D is uncertain. The germline CDR1 and CDR2 sequences are SEHNR and FQNEAQ (reference sequence). Trimming took off 4 bases at V and 5 bases at J, with 5 bases between the two ends. The CDR3 has 11 residues. CDR3 DNA sequence: TGTGCCAGCAGCTCCCGTGAGACCCAGTACTTC. Translation: CASSSRETQYF.

Note on this clone: Relative to the germline gene, one junction end is altered; a read error may explain this. CDR3 in amino acids: CASIEYSTYEQYF. CDR3 bases: TGTGCCAGCATTGAATACAGTACCTACGAGCAGTACTTC. The chain carries TRBV6-1 and TRBJ2-7; D is uncertain. Germline CDR1 reads MNHNS; CDR2 reads SASEGT. The length of the CDR3 is 13 residues.

For the CDR3, the DNA is TGTGCCAGCCAAGAGGAGGGGGCGAGCCAGCCCCAGCATTTT. It translates to CASQEEGASQPQHF. This chain links TRBV19 with TRBJ1-5; 7 nucleotides agree with TRBD1. The CDR3 spans 14 residues. Trimming at V came to 9 bases and at J to 7 bases, leaving 12 bases not matched to a gene. Germline V gives CDR1 LNHDA, CDR2 SQIVND (reference sequence). The full variable domain, its missing parts supplied by reference TRBV19 and TRBJ1-5, is DGGITQSPKYLFRKEGQNVTLSCEQNLNHDAMYWYRQDPGQGLRLIYYSQIVNDFQKGDIAEGYSVSREKKESFPLTVTSAQKNPTAFYLCASQEEGASQPQHFGDGTRLSIL.

The rearrangement links TRBV6-1 to TRBJ1-3, with 9 bases lining up with TRBD1. The CDR3 has 14 amino acids. Germline CDR1 is MNHNS and CDR2 is SASEGT. The trim removed 6 bases at V and 11 bases at J, leaving 11 bases unmatched. The CDR3 coding sequence is TGTGCCAGCAGCGCCGGGACAGGGCTCGTTGCCATATATTTT. It translates to CASSAGTGLVAIYF.

The V call is TRBV9, the J call TRBJ2-3; D is perhaps TRBD1 (6 bases). Trimming took off 4 bases at V and 3 bases at J, with 15 bases between the two ends. The CDR3 is made up of 15 amino acids. Germline CDR1 SGDLS, CDR2 YYNGEE. The CDR3 reads CASSPEGTYTDTQYF. For the CDR3, the DNA is TGTGCCAGCAGCCCAGAGGGGACATATACAGATACGCAGTATTTT.

This clone was observed a few times. The chain has TRBV4-1 and TRBJ1-5, with a possible D match to TRBD1 (5 bases). V dropped 0 bases and J dropped 7 bases, with 7 bases sitting between them. CDR3 length: 13 amino acids. In germline, CDR1 is MGHRA, CDR2 YSYEKL. The CDR3 loop is CASSQEGPQPQHF. CDR3 nucleotides: TGCGCCAGCAGCCAAGAGGGGCCGCAGCCCCAGCATTTT.

The chain has TRBV11-3 and TRBJ2-5, with D tentatively TRBD2 (6 bases). CDR3 length: 12 residues. Trimming stripped 8 bases from V and 0 bases from J, with 7 bases between. Germline-derived CDR1 and CDR2 are SGHNT and YENEEA. The CDR3 coding sequence is TGTGCCAGCGCGGGGTACCAAGAGACCCAGTACTTC. Amino acid sequence: CASAGYQETQYF.

The DNA of the CDR3 is TGTGCCAGCAGCGTAGGATCGACAGTCCGCTTCTATGGCTACACCTTC. This gives the protein CASSVGSTVRFYGYTF. The chain joins TRBV9 to TRBJ1-2, with D tentatively TRBD1 (5 bases). Per germline, CDR1 SGDLS and CDR2 YYNGEE. V lost 0 bases and J lost 4, with 16 bases in between. This CDR3 is built from 16 residues.

CDR3 protein: CSAIGTNGETQYF. The DNA of the CDR3 is TGCAGCGCGATCGGGACAAACGGAGAGACCCAGTACTTC. This chain connects TRBV29-1 to TRBJ2-5; TRBD1 is a possible D gene (6 bases). This CDR3 contains 13 residues. The germline V gene encodes CDR1 SQVTM and CDR2 ANQGSEA. With 7 bases removed from V and 4 bases from J, the gap between germline ends came to 16 bases.

This chain connects TRBV7-9 to TRBJ1-1, with D perhaps TRBD1 (5 bases). This CDR3 spans 15 amino acids. Trimming left V 5 bases short and J 7 bases short, with 20 bases between. Looked up from germline, CDR1 is SEHNR and CDR2 is FQNEAQ (reference sequence). The CDR3 DNA follows: TGTGCCAGCAGCCCAGGGAGGAGGGCCACCAATGAAGCTTTCTTT. Its protein product is CASSPGRRATNEAFF.

The sample holds many counts of this clone. This chain links TRBV5-1 with TRBJ2-1, with a possible D match to TRBD2 (5 bases). This CDR3 contains 12 residues. V shed 2 bases and J shed 10 bases, with 10 bases lying between them. Germline V gene sequence: CDR1 SGHRS, CDR2 YFSETQ. The CDR3, as DNA: TGCGCCAGCAGCTTTACGGGAAAGGAGCAGTTCTTC. Its translation is CASSFTGKEQFF.

J is TRBJ2-7 and V is TRBV19; weak D call: TRBD1 (7 bases). The germline V gene has CDR1 LNHDA and CDR2 SQIVND (reference sequence). The CDR3 covers 15 residues. The germline V and J ends were trimmed by 6 bases and 6 bases, with 21 bases remaining between them. CDR3 sequence reads: CASRPRGGTEGEQYF. The CDR3 DNA sequence: TGTGCCAGTAGGCCCCGTGGGGGGACAGAGGGCGAGCAGTACTTC.

The chain employs TRBV5-1 and TRBJ2-7, with D possibly matching TRBD1 (5 bases). The CDR3 length is 14 residues. V dropped 2 bases and J dropped 3 bases, with 12 bases sitting between them. CDR1 and CDR2 (germline): SGHRS, YFSETQ. The CDR3 nucleotides are TGCGCCAGCAGCTTTTTGGGTAGGGGCTACGAGCAGTACTTC. Translation gives CASSFLGRGYEQYF.